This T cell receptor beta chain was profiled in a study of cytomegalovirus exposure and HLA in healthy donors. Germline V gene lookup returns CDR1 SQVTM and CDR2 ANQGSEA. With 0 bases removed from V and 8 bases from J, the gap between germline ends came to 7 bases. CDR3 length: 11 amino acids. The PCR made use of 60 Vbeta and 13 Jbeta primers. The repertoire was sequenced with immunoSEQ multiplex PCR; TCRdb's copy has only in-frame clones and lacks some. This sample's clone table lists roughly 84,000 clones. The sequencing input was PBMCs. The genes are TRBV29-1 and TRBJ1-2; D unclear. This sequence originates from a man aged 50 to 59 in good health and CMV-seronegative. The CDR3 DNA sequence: TGCAGCGTTGAAGACTCGCGGGGCTACACCTTC. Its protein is CSVEDSRGYTF.